This entry describes one TCR beta chain. Its antigen is still unknown. Germline V gene sequence: CDR1 SGHTA, CDR2 FQGNSA. The CDR3 is made up of 15 amino acids. The ends were cut back, 0 bases at V and 6 bases at J, with 12 bases in the middle. This sample was taken from a study of OX40 agonist ivuxolimab in advanced cancers. The overall study: Males comprised around 80% of the group, whose mean age was around 62 years (range roughly 23 to 80). Points from the study as a whole: At 0.1 to 3.0 mg/kg and by week 6, CD4+ and CD8+ T cells in the blood had expanded clonally.

Clones were sequenced by immunoSEQ multiplex PCR, and TCRdb holds only the in-frame ones, with some missing. Found here are tens of thousands of clones, around 90% of them singletons; the top ten hold roughly 6.9%. The receptor was derived from an adult with an advanced solid tumor such as melanoma, head and neck, liver or kidney cancer. The sample consisted of CD4+ or CD8+ T cells sorted from blood, taken in a trial of the OX40 agonist ivuxolimab. This chain joins TRBV7-2 and TRBJ2-1, with D perhaps matching TRBD2 (6 bases). CDR3 region: CASSLAFSGVNEQFF. In DNA form, the CDR3 reads TGTGCCAGCAGCTTAGCGTTTAGCGGAGTCAATGAGCAGTTCTTC.